This T cell receptor (beta chain) came from a study of shared clonotypes between healthy human individuals. Germline-derived CDR1 and CDR2 are SGHVS and FQNEAQ. V lost 1 base, J lost 0 bases, and 10 bases lay in between. The CDR3 contains 17 residues. The data were produced by immunoSEQ multiplex PCR, yet TCRdb's version contains in-frame clones alone and is incomplete. The sample gives over a million clones, around 76% of which show up once; roughly 1.4% is in the top ten. To note about this clone: Its specificity is not known.

Study outcomes and limitations: In having few donors, the study represented limited genetic and exposure-history diversity.

The sequence was obtained from a man aged 18-30 years in good health. The V call is TRBV7-8, the J call TRBJ2-6; unclear D gene. The specimen was memory CD4+ T cells sorted from blood. Subset in this sample: CD45RA-negative fraction. The CDR3 region is CASSLVGMNSGANVLTF. In DNA form, the CDR3 reads TGTGCCAGCAGCTTAGTTGGTATGAACTCTGGGGCCAACGTCCTGACTTTC.